This record covers a single T cell receptor (beta chain). Its antigen is undetermined. As defined, naive CD8 cells were CD45RO-negative and positively selected for CCR7, with terminally differentiated effector memory CD45RA+ cells excluded. The CDR3 has 16 residues. After removal of 4 bases from V and 3 bases from J, the junction contained 10 bases not matched to a gene. CDR1 and CDR2 (germline): SGHRS, YFSETQ. The data were obtained in a study of shared clonotypes between healthy human individuals. General study results and limits: Depth of sequencing was expected to influence donor clonotype sharing. On the whole, naive subsets had larger estimated richness than memory subsets had.

TCRdb's copy holds only in-frame clones and misses some; the assay was immunoSEQ multiplex PCR. The sample gives hundreds of thousands of clones, roughly 95% of which show up once; 0.11% is in the top ten. Sequenced sample: naive CD8+ T cells sorted from blood. This clonotype was obtained from a woman aged 25 to 39 in good health. V is TRBV5-1 and J is TRBJ1-2; TRBD1 matches 9 bases. The CDR3 is CASSPDRGAPDYGYTF. CDR3 in DNA: TGCGCCAGCAGCCCCGACAGGGGGGCCCCCGACTATGGCTACACCTTC.